This T cell receptor (beta chain) was documented in a study of T cell responses to AZD1222 COVID-19 vaccine. Using immunoSEQ multiplex PCR, the repertoire was profiled, and TCRdb retains in-frame clones only, with some absent. The repertoire holds about 110,000 clones, with about 90% as singletons. V was shortened by 6 bases and J by 8 bases, with 13 bases between the two germline ends. The V gene's germline CDR1 is MNHEY and CDR2 SMNVEV (reference sequence). CDR3 length equals 12 residues. Sequencing used peripheral blood, obtained on day 0 of AZD1222 vaccination. This chain joins TRBV27 and TRBJ1-2; tentatively, D is TRBD1 (6 bases). This clonotype was obtained from an adult in good health. The DNA of the CDR3 is TGTGCCAGCAGCCCACTCGGGGGCGGCTACACCTTC. It yields the protein CASSPLGGGYTF.